These T cell receptor beta chains were read from a single sample in a study of blood T cell repertoires in COVID-19. Assay: immunoSEQ multiplex PCR; the TCRdb copy retains only in-frame clones and omits some. The repertoire holds a few hundred thousand clones, with about 82% as singletons. The sequenced sample was peripheral blood. All receptors derive from a woman at least 80 years old with acute or convalescent COVID-19. Both conserved end residues are part of each CDR3. Fields, in order: J gene, clone size, V gene, D gene, CDR3 protein, CDR3 DNA. D genes are given only for firm matches. Clone sizes are given selectively: once, few, many, or a class where the clone is expanded.

J: TRBJ1-4
size: .
V: TRBV28
D: .
CDR3: CASSPGLNNEKLFF
DNA: TGTGCCAGCAGTCCGGGACTCAATAATGAAAAACTGTTTTTT

J: TRBJ1-6
size: .
V: TRBV30
D: .
CDR3: CATGTDYNSPLHF
DNA: TGTGCCACAGGGACGGACTATAATTCACCCCTCCACTTT

J: TRBJ1-4
size: .
V: TRBV24-1
D: .
CDR3: CATSDSQVTNEKLFF
DNA: TGTGCCACCAGTGATTCGCAGGTTACTAATGAAAAACTGTTTTTT

J: TRBJ2-7
size: .
V: TRBV21-1
D: .
CDR3: CASSPRTSGGVNSYEQYF
DNA: TGTGCCAGCAGCCCGCGGACTAGCGGGGGCGTCAACTCCTACGAGCAGTACTTC

J: TRBJ1-3
size: .
V: TRBV3-1/TRBV3-2
D: .
CDR3: CASSQVRGFSGNTIYF
DNA: TGTGCCAGCAGCCAAGTCAGGGGCTTCTCTGGAAACACCATATATTTT

J: TRBJ1-1
size: .
V: TRBV6-2/TRBV6-3
D: .
CDR3: CASSFLSTGSSPAFF
DNA: TGTGCCAGCAGTTTCCTTTCGACAGGTAGTAGTCCAGCTTTCTTT

J: TRBJ2-1
size: .
V: TRBV19
D: .
CDR3: CASSDGTTGWDEQFF
DNA: TGTGCCAGTAGTGACGGGACAACAGGTTGGGATGAGCAGTTCTTC

J: TRBJ2-7
size: .
V: TRBV7-8
D: TRBD1
CDR3: CASSLATGVEQYF
DNA: TGTGCCAGCAGCTTAGCGACAGGGGTTGAGCAGTACTTC

J: TRBJ2-4
size: .
V: TRBV3-1/TRBV3-2
D: .
CDR3: CASSQSRGLAKNIQYF
DNA: TGTGCCAGCAGCCAATCGCGGGGATTAGCCAAAAACATTCAGTACTTC

J: TRBJ2-1
size: .
V: TRBV6-5
D: TRBD2
CDR3: CASSYSSRGAYNEQFF
DNA: TGTGCCAGCAGTTACTCGTCGCGGGGGGCCTACAATGAGCAGTTCTTC

J: TRBJ1-1
size: .
V: TRBV5-1
D: .
CDR3: CASSFLDSVNTEAFF
DNA: TGCGCCAGCAGCTTCCTGGACAGTGTGAACACTGAAGCTTTCTTT

J: TRBJ1-2
size: .
V: TRBV3-1/TRBV3-2
D: TRBD1
CDR3: CASSQDQVFWTGGYTF
DNA: TGTGCCAGCAGCCAAGATCAAGTGTTTTGGACAGGCGGCTACACCTTC

J: TRBJ1-5
size: few
V: TRBV7-2
D: TRBD1
CDR3: CASSLTGGQPQHF
DNA: TGTGCCAGCAGCTTAACAGGGGGGCAGCCCCAGCATTTT

J: TRBJ1-3
size: .
V: TRBV2
D: TRBD1
CDR3: CASQGDRGNTIYF
DNA: TGTGCCAGCCAGGGGGACAGGGGAAACACCATATATTTT

J: TRBJ1-3
size: .
V: TRBV5-6
D: .
CDR3: CASSTQGSPVGDTIYF
DNA: TGTGCCAGCAGTACCCAAGGGAGCCCCGTGGGAGACACCATATATTTT

J: TRBJ2-1
size: .
V: TRBV6-6
D: .
CDR3: CASTDGQGLISNEQFF
DNA: TGTGCCAGCACCGACGGGCAGGGGTTAATAAGCAATGAGCAGTTCTTC

J: TRBJ1-6
size: .
V: TRBV7-2
D: .
CDR3: CASKLRVTGNSPLHF
DNA: TGTGCCAGCAAGCTTAGAGTAACAGGGAATTCACCCCTCCACTTT

J: TRBJ1-5
size: once
V: TRBV16
D: .
CDR3: CANSPGGNQPQHF
DNA: TGTGCCAACTCACCGGGGGGAAATCAGCCCCAGCATTTT

J: TRBJ2-7
size: once
V: TRBV15
D: TRBD1
CDR3: CATSRDVGAGGNEQYF
DNA: TGTGCCACCAGCAGAGATGTGGGGGCAGGGGGCAATGAGCAGTACTTC

J: TRBJ1-2
size: .
V: TRBV14
D: .
CDR3: CASSHSAGGAAGIGYTF
DNA: TGTGCCAGCAGCCATTCAGCCGGGGGGGCCGCAGGGATCGGCTACACCTTC

J: TRBJ1-5
size: .
V: TRBV7-6
D: .
CDR3: CASSWGPNQPQHF
DNA: TGTGCCAGCAGCTGGGGGCCGAATCAGCCCCAGCATTTT

J: TRBJ1-2
size: .
V: TRBV6-1
D: .
CDR3: CASSQNRDWVGYTF
DNA: TGTGCCAGCAGCCAAAACCGGGACTGGGTAGGCTACACCTTC

J: TRBJ2-7
size: .
V: TRBV5-6
D: TRBD1
CDR3: CASSLAGTGISYEQYF
DNA: TGTGCCAGCAGCTTGGCGGGGACAGGGATCTCCTACGAGCAGTACTTC

J: TRBJ2-7
size: .
V: TRBV3-1/TRBV3-2
D: TRBD1
CDR3: CASSRRQGAGEQYF
DNA: TGTGCCAGCAGCCGGCGACAGGGGGCGGGGGAGCAGTACTTC

J: TRBJ1-1
size: .
V: TRBV5-1
D: TRBD1
CDR3: CASSWRGQGGQLNTEAFF
DNA: TGCGCCAGCAGCTGGAGGGGACAGGGAGGCCAACTGAACACTGAAGCTTTCTTT

J: TRBJ2-5
size: .
V: TRBV19
D: .
CDR3: CASSEQGEETQYF
DNA: TGTGCCAGTAGTGAACAGGGAGAAGAGACCCAGTACTTC

J: TRBJ2-7
size: .
V: TRBV11-2
D: TRBD1
CDR3: CASSSGTGDAGEQYF
DNA: TGTGCCAGCAGCTCAGGGACAGGGGATGCCGGAGAGCAGTACTTC

J: TRBJ1-1
size: .
V: TRBV5-1
D: TRBD1
CDR3: CASKTGGNTEAFF
DNA: TGCGCCAGCAAGACAGGGGGCAACACTGAAGCTTTCTTT

J: TRBJ1-4
size: .
V: TRBV4-1
D: TRBD1
CDR3: CASSPPGQGYEKLFF
DNA: TGCGCCAGCAGCCCGCCAGGACAGGGATATGAAAAACTGTTTTTT

J: TRBJ1-2
size: .
V: TRBV11-3
D: TRBD1
CDR3: CASSWGQASSLYTF
DNA: TGTGCCAGCAGCTGGGGACAGGCCTCGTCCTTATACACCTTC

J: TRBJ2-7
size: .
V: TRBV27
D: .
CDR3: CASSPQFGEQYF
DNA: TGTGCCAGCAGCCCACAGTTCGGCGAGCAGTACTTC

J: TRBJ1-6
size: .
V: TRBV19
D: .
CDR3: CASSFDDTYNSPLHF
DNA: TGTGCCAGTAGTTTTGATGACACTTATAATTCACCCCTCCACTTT

J: TRBJ1-5
size: .
V: TRBV28
D: .
CDR3: CASSSDQPQHF
DNA: TGTGCCAGCAGTTCCGATCAGCCCCAGCATTTT

J: TRBJ2-3
size: .
V: TRBV10-3
D: TRBD1
CDR3: CAISESRQGVSIDTQYF
DNA: TGTGCCATCAGTGAGTCGCGACAGGGGGTCTCAATAGATACGCAGTATTTT

J: TRBJ2-6
size: .
V: TRBV3-1/TRBV3-2
D: TRBD2
CDR3: CASSLGTTGANVLTF
DNA: TGTGCCAGCAGCCTTGGGACTACTGGGGCCAACGTCCTGACTTTC

J: TRBJ2-1
size: .
V: TRBV7-2
D: TRBD2
CDR3: CASSLGMGEGHEQFF
DNA: TGTGCCAGCAGCTTAGGTATGGGGGAGGGACATGAGCAGTTCTTC

J: TRBJ1-2
size: .
V: TRBV2
D: .
CDR3: CASRDGTRNGYTF
DNA: TGTGCCAGCAGGGATGGGACACGTAATGGCTACACCTTC

J: TRBJ1-2
size: .
V: TRBV18
D: .
CDR3: CASAPQGPGYGYTF
DNA: TGTGCCAGCGCCCCCCAGGGGCCGGGGTATGGCTACACCTTC

J: TRBJ1-3
size: .
V: TRBV30
D: .
CDR3: CAWDSGGARYSGNTIYF
DNA: TGTGCCTGGGATTCCGGGGGGGCGCGCTATTCTGGAAACACCATATATTTT

J: TRBJ1-1
size: .
V: TRBV20-1
D: .
CDR3: CSASGQKNTEAFF
DNA: TGCAGTGCTAGTGGACAGAAGAACACTGAAGCTTTCTTT

J: TRBJ2-7
size: .
V: TRBV18
D: TRBD1
CDR3: CASSRETGQGQEQYF
DNA: TGTGCCAGCTCACGTGAGACGGGACAGGGGCAGGAGCAGTACTTC

J: TRBJ2-2
size: .
V: TRBV9
D: TRBD2
CDR3: CASSVGSGSVTGELFF
DNA: TGTGCCAGCAGCGTAGGTAGCGGGAGCGTAACCGGGGAGCTGTTTTTT

J: TRBJ2-1
size: .
V: TRBV28
D: TRBD1
CDR3: CATGGMLRGEQFF
DNA: TGTGCCACAGGGGGAATGTTACGGGGTGAGCAGTTCTTC

J: TRBJ2-7
size: .
V: TRBV7-3
D: .
CDR3: CASSLSGGAPYEQYF
DNA: TGTGCCAGCAGCTTAAGTGGAGGGGCTCCGTACGAGCAGTACTTC

J: TRBJ1-4
size: .
V: TRBV5-4
D: TRBD1
CDR3: CASSRTTGTGSEKLFF
DNA: TGTGCCAGCAGCCGCACCACCGGGACAGGGTCGGAAAAACTGTTTTTT

J: TRBJ2-1
size: .
V: TRBV30
D: TRBD2
CDR3: CAWSAGLADNEQFF
DNA: TGTGCCTGGAGTGCGGGACTAGCGGACAATGAGCAGTTCTTC

J: TRBJ1-1
size: .
V: TRBV19
D: TRBD1
CDR3: CASSRDNRGTEAFF
DNA: TGTGCCAGTAGTAGGGATAACAGGGGCACTGAAGCTTTCTTT

J: TRBJ1-2
size: few
V: TRBV29-1
D: .
CDR3: CSAAYTNYGYTF
DNA: TGCAGCGCCGCCTATACCAACTATGGCTACACCTTC